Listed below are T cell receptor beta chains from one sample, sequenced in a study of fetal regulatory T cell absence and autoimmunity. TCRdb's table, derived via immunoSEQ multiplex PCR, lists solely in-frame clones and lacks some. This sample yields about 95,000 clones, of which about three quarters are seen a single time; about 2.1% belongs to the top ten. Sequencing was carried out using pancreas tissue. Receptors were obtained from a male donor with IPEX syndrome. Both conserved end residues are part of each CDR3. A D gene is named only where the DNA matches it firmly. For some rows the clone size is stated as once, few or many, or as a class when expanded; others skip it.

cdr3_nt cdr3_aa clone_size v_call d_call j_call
TGTGCCAGCAGCAAGTCAGGGGGGGGCTACACCTTC CASSKSGGGYTF once TRBV9 TRBD1 TRBJ1-2
TGTGCCAGCAGTTTGCCCGGACAGGGGATGGCTGAAGCTTTCTTT CASSLPGQGMAEAFF NA TRBV27 TRBD1 TRBJ1-1
TGTGCCAGCAATAGAGAACTAGCGCCACTCCCCGATACGCAGTATTTT CASNRELAPLPDTQYF NA TRBV2 TRBD2 TRBJ2-3
TGTGCCAGCAGCTTAGATGTTGGCTATGGCTACACCTTC CASSLDVGYGYTF NA TRBV7-9 NA TRBJ1-2
TGCGCCAGCAGCCAAGCAGGGGAGGGGAACACTGAAGCTTTCTTT CASSQAGEGNTEAFF NA TRBV4-3 NA TRBJ1-1
TGTGCCAGCAGCGTAGAGGGCGGACTCACCGGGGAGCTGTTTTTT CASSVEGGLTGELFF NA TRBV9 NA TRBJ2-2
TGTGCCAGTAGTATTGACCAGGGGCAGAATCAGCCCCAGCATTTT CASSIDQGQNQPQHF NA TRBV19 NA TRBJ1-5
TGTGCCAGCAGTGGTGACAGGGTGACACCCCTCCACTTT CASSGDRVTPLHF NA TRBV2 TRBD1 TRBJ1-6
TGTGCCAGCAGGAATGACAGGGAAAGTACCGGGGAGCTGTTTTTT CASRNDRESTGELFF NA TRBV6-5 TRBD1 TRBJ2-2
TGTGCCAGCAGCTCCGACAGCGCGAACACCGGGGAGCTGTTTTTT CASSSDSANTGELFF NA TRBV7-2 NA TRBJ2-2
TGTGCCAGCAGGAGTCGTAGCTCCTACGAGCAGTACTTC CASRSRSSYEQYF NA TRBV6-5 NA TRBJ2-7
TGCGCCAGCAGCTACCTAACCGGGAACTACAATGAGCAGTTCTTC CASSYLTGNYNEQFF NA TRBV5-1 NA TRBJ2-1
TGTGCCAGCAGCTTAGATGGGGCTAGCGGAATACTCTACGAGCAGTACTTC CASSLDGASGILYEQYF NA TRBV11-2 TRBD2 TRBJ2-7
TGCGCCAGCAGCCAAGATCCTAGCGGGGGGGCCAGGGACGAGCAGTACTTC CASSQDPSGGARDEQYF NA TRBV4-3 TRBD2 TRBJ2-7
TGTGCCAGCAGCTCCGACGGTAGCTCTGGAAACACCATATATTTT CASSSDGSSGNTIYF NA TRBV7-6 NA TRBJ1-3
TGTGCCAGCAGCTCCCTCGACAGGGCTGCCTACAATGAGCAGTTCTTC CASSSLDRAAYNEQFF NA TRBV7-2 TRBD1 TRBJ2-1
TGTGCCAGCACCAAGGGACTAGCGGGGATTTACGAGCAGTACTTC CASTKGLAGIYEQYF NA TRBV6-6 TRBD2 TRBJ2-7
TGTGCCAGCAGTGACAGGGAGTACACTGAAGCTTTCTTT CASSDREYTEAFF NA TRBV2 NA TRBJ1-1
TGTGCCAGCAGCTTCCGCACAGATACGCAGTATTTT CASSFRTDTQYF NA TRBV5-5 NA TRBJ2-3
TGTGCCAGCAGCTTACGGGGTGTCTACTCTGGAAACACCATATATTTT CASSLRGVYSGNTIYF NA TRBV7-9 NA TRBJ1-3
TGTGCCAGCAGCGGACCCGGGACTAGCGGGGTGGGAGAGACCCAGTACTTC CASSGPGTSGVGETQYF NA TRBV13 TRBD2 TRBJ2-5
TGTGCCTGGAGTTATGAGTCGCGGGGGGCCTACGAGCAGTACTTC CAWSYESRGAYEQYF NA TRBV30 TRBD2 TRBJ2-7
TGCGCCAGCAGCTATAGGGACTCTGGGGCCAACGTCCTGACTTTC CASSYRDSGANVLTF NA TRBV5-1 NA TRBJ2-6